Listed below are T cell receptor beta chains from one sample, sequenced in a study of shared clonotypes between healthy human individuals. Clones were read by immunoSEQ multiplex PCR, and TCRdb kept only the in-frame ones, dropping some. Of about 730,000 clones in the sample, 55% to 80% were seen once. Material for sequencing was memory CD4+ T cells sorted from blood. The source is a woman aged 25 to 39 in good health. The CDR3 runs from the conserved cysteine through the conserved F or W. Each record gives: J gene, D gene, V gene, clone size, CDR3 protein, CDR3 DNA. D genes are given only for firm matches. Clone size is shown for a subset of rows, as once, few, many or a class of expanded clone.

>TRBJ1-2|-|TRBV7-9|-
CASSLPQGLGGYGYTF
TGTGCCAGCAGCCTCCCCCAAGGCCTGGGGGGGTATGGCTACACCTTC
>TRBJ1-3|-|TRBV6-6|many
CASSYSQVEGNTIYF
TGTGCCAGCAGTTATAGCCAGGTAGAAGGAAACACCATATATTTT
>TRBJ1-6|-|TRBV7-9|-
CASSLVYSPLHF
TGTGCCAGCAGCTTAGTTTACTCACCCCTCCACTTT
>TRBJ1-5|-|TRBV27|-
CASSFVGRINQPQHF
TGTGCCAGCAGTTTCGTAGGGCGGATCAATCAGCCCCAGCATTTT
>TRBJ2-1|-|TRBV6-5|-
CASRLLASSYNEQFF
TGTGCCAGCAGACTCCTAGCGAGCTCCTACAATGAGCAGTTCTTC
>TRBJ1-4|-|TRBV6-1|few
CASSRVNEKLFF
TGTGCTTCCAGTAGGGTTAATGAAAAACTGTTTTTT
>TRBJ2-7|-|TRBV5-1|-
CASSFYEQYF
TGCGCCAGCAGCTTCTACGAGCAGTACTTC
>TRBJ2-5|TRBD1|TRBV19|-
CASSPGGSRGSRETQYF
TGTGCCAGTAGTCCAGGTGGGAGCAGGGGGAGTAGAGAGACCCAGTACTTC
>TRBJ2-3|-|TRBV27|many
CASSTRLELDTQYF
TGTGCCAGCAGTACCCGACTAGAGCTGGATACGCAGTATTTT
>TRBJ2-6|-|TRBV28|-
CASSLPGLRSGANVLTF
TGTGCCAGCAGTTTACCAGGTTTACGCTCTGGGGCCAACGTCCTGACTTTC
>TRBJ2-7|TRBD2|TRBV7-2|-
CASSPTSGRATVPYEQYF
TGTGCCAGCAGCCCGACTAGCGGGAGGGCGACGGTACCCTACGAGCAGTACTTC
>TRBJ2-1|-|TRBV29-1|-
CSVEPQGASSYNEQFF
TGCAGCGTAGAGCCACAGGGAGCCAGCTCCTACAATGAGCAGTTCTTC
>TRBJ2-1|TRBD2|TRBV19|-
CASTPRGLAGVDEQFF
TGTGCCAGTACCCCGAGAGGACTAGCGGGAGTTGATGAGCAGTTCTTC
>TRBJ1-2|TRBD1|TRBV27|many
CASSRTGERYGYTF
TGTGCCAGCAGTCGGACAGGGGAGCGCTATGGCTACACCTTC
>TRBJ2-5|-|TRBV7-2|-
CASSSGSRRETQYF
TGTGCCAGCAGTTCCGGGTCTAGACGAGAGACCCAGTACTTC
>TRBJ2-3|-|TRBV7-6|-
CASSLGPEADTQYF
TGTGCCAGCAGCTTGGGCCCAGAGGCAGATACGCAGTATTTT
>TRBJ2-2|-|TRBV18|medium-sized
CASSPGQSPIGELFF
TGTGCCAGCTCACCAGGACAGAGCCCCATCGGGGAGCTGTTTTTT
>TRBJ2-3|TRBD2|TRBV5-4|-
CASSLVAGTSGYSSTDTQYF
TGTGCCAGCAGCTTGGTTGCGGGGACTAGCGGGTACTCTAGCACAGATACGCAGTATTTT
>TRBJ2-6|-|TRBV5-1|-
CASSQGGGANVLTF
TGCGCCAGCAGCCAGGGGGGTGGGGCCAACGTCCTGACTTTC
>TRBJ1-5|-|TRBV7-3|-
CASSPGPDQPQHF
TGTGCCAGCAGCCCCGGCCCGGATCAGCCCCAGCATTTT
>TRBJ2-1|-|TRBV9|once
CASSVDGGTYNEQFF
TGTGCCAGCAGCGTAGATGGCGGGACGTACAATGAGCAGTTCTTC
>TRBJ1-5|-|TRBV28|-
CASSLAGYLQPQHF
TGTGCCAGCAGTTTAGCGGGGTATCTTCAGCCCCAGCATTTT
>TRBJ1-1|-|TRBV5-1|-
CASSFQGHTEAFF
TGCGCCAGCAGCTTTCAGGGACACACTGAAGCTTTCTTT
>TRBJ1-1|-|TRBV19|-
CASSILLNTEAFF
TGTGCCAGTAGTATCCTCTTGAACACTGAAGCTTTCTTT
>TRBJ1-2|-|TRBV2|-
CASSEALRVYGYTF
TGTGCCAGCAGTGAAGCGCTGAGAGTCTATGGCTACACCTTC
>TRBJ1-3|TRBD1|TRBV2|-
CASSPGQGGNTIYF
TGTGCCAGCAGTCCGGGACAGGGGGGAAACACCATATATTTT